This T cell receptor (beta chain) was found in a study of T cell repertoires in cytomegalovirus infection. Findings of the study overall: The cumulative frequency of public TCR beta families identified carriers of CMV plus the relevant HLA.

As regards this clonotype: Its cognate antigen is unknown.

TCRdb independently ran MiXCR on the reads; one entry per CDR3 protein. The sample holds about 770,000 distinct CDR3 sequences, about 27% seen once. Per the germline V gene, CDR1 is LNHDA and CDR2 is SQIVND (reference sequence). J gave up 3 bases and V 5 bases, and 11 bases lay outside the gene matches. CDR3 length: 17 residues. Sequences were derived from cultured CD8+ T cells from PBMCs, sampled from culture after CMV antigen stimulation. The receptor was isolated from a human donor in good health (CMV status not recorded). Some clones in this sample may be carry-over from other donors' samples. The chain uses TRBV19 and TRBJ1-5, with TRBD1 matching 9 bases. The DNA for the CDR3 is TGTGCCAGTAGTTATCTTCGGGACAGGGAGTTCAATCAGCCCCAGCATTTT. It translates to CASSYLRDREFNQPQHF.